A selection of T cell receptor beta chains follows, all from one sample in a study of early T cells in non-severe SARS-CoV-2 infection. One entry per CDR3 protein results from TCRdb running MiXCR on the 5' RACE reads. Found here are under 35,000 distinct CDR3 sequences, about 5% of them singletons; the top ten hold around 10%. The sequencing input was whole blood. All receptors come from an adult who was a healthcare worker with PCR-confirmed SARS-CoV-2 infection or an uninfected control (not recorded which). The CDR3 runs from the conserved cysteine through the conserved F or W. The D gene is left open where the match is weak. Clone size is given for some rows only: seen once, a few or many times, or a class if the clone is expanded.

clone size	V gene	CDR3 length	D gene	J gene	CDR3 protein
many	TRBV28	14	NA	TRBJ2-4	CASSFRPEKNIQYF
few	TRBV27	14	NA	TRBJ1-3	CASSSARTGNTIYF
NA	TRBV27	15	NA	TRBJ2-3	CASSLWQSFTDTQYF
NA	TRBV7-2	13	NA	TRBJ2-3	CASSLNPEDTQYF
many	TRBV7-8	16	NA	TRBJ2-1	CASSSRDEGSYNEQFF
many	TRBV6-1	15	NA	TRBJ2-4	CASSVEGVGKNIQYF
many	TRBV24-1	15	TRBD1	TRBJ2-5	CATSERGGQQETQYF
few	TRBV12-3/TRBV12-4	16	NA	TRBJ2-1	CASTPTVDTHYNEQFF
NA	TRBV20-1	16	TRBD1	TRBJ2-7	CSARQPGTGGWYEQYF
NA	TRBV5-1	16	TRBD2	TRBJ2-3	CASSPGWLADTDTQYF
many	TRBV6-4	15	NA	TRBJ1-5	CASTEDLYSNQPQHF
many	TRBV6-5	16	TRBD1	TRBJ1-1	CASSWGLGQGGPEAFF
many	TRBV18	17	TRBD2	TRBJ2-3	CASSPIPSTSGTDTQYF
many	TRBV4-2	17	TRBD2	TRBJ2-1	CASSQESVAGGVAEQFF
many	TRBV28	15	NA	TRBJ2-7	CASSPPGGRSYEQYF